Reported below is one T cell receptor beta chain. A read error is possible here, since a much larger clone lies one base away. One entry per CDR3 protein results from TCRdb running MiXCR on the PCR reads. The top ten clones hold 0.84% of a sample with under 600,000 distinct CDR3 sequences, 20% to 25% of them seen once. The sample belongs to a study of molecular identifiers for immune sequencing clone quantification. CDR1 SGHTA and CDR2 FQGNSA come from the germline V gene. The J segment lost 4 bases and the V segment lost 0 bases, leaving 8 bases of the junction unmatched. The CDR3 is 17 amino acids. The sequencing input was naive CD8+ T cells from blood, with Jurkat cell RNA spiked in. Described subset: FACS-sorted CD8+CD4-CCR7+CD45RA+ naive T cells. This sequence was found in a human donor in good health. Some libraries in this study had Jurkat cell RNA spiked in. The chain is built from TRBV7-2 and TRBJ2-3; 9 bases are a match to TRBD2. CDR3 amino acids: CASSLATSGLSADTQYF. The CDR3 DNA is TGTGCCAGCAGCTTAGCTACTAGCGGGCTAAGCGCAGATACGCAGTATTTT.